The sequence of this T cell receptor beta chain was determined in a study of blood T cell repertoires in COVID-19. In the source study's methods: Estimated nucleated cell counts came from reference gene primer amplification. TCRdb's table, derived via immunoSEQ multiplex PCR, lists solely in-frame clones and lacks some. For V, J and clone size, that table is used; D and trimming come from the DNA. The table lists 170,000 or so clones, over 75% of them singletons. Adults between about 18 and 95 years of age took part from fewer than 30 US areas. Each recovered donor of Cohort 3 presented with two negative PCRs, clearance, or symptom resolution. The count of this clone is one. This clonotype originated in a woman between 45 and 60 years old who had recovered from COVID-19. Sequenced: PBMCs or T cells enriched from blood (not recorded which).

This CDR3 reads CASSETGRGYTF. CDR3 nucleotides: TGTGCCAGCAGTGAAACAGGGCGCGGCTACACCTTC. The chain employs TRBV2 and TRBJ1-2, with D tentatively TRBD1 (6 bases). This CDR3 spans 12 amino acids. The germline V gene has CDR1 SNHLY and CDR2 FYNNEI. V dropped 2 bases and J dropped 8 bases, with 9 bases sitting between them.